This TCR beta chain was profiled in a study of vaccination effects on CD4 cells after COVID-19. As for the study in general: Two-dose vaccination with either BNT162b2 or mRNA-1273 was given to the participants. Notes on the study in general: After vaccination of healthy people, only 1 of 255 vaccine-induced clones cross-reacted with common cold coronaviruses.

With regard to this clone: The antigen is not known.

Expansion of antigen-specific CD4+ T cells with viral peptide pools was carried out by the ViraFEST assay before sequencing. The culture ran for approximately 11 days before CD4+ T cells were isolated. Nucleocapsid antibody tests were negative, and the vaccine recipients had no prior SARS-CoV-2 infection. Every well got a few million PBMC, which were grown with about 9.2 IU/ml IL-2 and 10 ug/ml peptides. Days 3 and 7 were when half the medium was replaced with IL-2 medium. This table comes from immunoSEQ multiplex PCR, and its TCRdb copy is limited to in-frame clones, with some not included. The data contain tens of thousands of clones, just under 80% of them seen just once; the ten biggest clones take up more than 5%. V lost 1 base and J lost 3, with 22 bases in between. CDR1 SGHRS and CDR2 YFSETQ come from the germline V gene. The CDR3 length is 18 residues.

The V and J genes are TRBV5-1 and TRBJ2-5, with D perhaps matching TRBD1 (8 bases). This specimen was CD4+ T cells from PBMCs cultured with HCoV-OC43 spike peptides, taken before COVID-19 vaccination. As for subset: HCoV-OC43 spike overlapping peptide pool stimulation. The TCR was taken from a human donor who received a COVID-19 vaccine. CDR3 DNA sequence: TGCGCCAGCAGCTTGAGCTCGTTACACAGGGGGGGGGAAGAGACCCAGTACTTC. This sequence encodes CASSLSSLHRGGEETQYF.